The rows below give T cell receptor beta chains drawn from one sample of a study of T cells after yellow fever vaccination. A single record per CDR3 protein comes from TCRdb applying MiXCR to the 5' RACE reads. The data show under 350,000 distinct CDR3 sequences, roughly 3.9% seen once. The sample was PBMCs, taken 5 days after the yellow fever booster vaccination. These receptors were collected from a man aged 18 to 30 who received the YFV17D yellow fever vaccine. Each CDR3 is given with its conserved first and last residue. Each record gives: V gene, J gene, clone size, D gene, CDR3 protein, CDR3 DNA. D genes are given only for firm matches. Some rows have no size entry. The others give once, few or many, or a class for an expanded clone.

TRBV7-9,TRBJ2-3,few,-,CASSPRSVAQYF,TGTGCCAGCAGCCCCCGAAGCGTGGCGCAGTATTTT
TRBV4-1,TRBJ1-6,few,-,CASSQVGTPQLGSPLHF,TGCGCCAGCAGCCAAGTTGGGACACCGCAGTTGGGTTCACCCCTCCACTTT
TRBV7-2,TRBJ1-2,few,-,CASSLILGSPGYTF,TGTGCCAGCAGCTTGATTTTAGGGTCCCCCGGCTACACCTTC
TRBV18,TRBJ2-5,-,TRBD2,CASSPTSDSGGETQYF,TGTGCCAGCTCTCCGACTAGCGACAGTGGTGGAGAGACCCAGTACTTC
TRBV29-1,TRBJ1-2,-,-,CSVDTGEGGYTF,TGCAGCGTGGATACGGGTGAGGGTGGCTACACCTTC
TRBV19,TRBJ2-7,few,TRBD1,CASSTQGGVEQYF,TGTGCCAGTAGTACACAGGGGGGCGTTGAGCAGTACTTC
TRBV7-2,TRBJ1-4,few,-,CASSSGLLNEKLFF,TGTGCCAGCAGCTCGGGACTGCTTAATGAAAAACTGTTTTTT
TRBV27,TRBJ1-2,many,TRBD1,CASSATGDYGYTF,TGTGCCAGCAGTGCGACAGGGGACTATGGCTACACCTTC
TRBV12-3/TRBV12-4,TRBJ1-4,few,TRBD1,CASSSISGGKEKLFF,TGTGCCAGCAGTTCGATCTCAGGGGGGAAAGAAAAACTGTTTTTT
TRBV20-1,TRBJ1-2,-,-,CSVIQVRHGYTF,TGCAGTGTCATACAGGTCCGTCATGGCTACACCTTC
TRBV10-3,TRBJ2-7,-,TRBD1,CAISGSGGGGFEQYF,TGTGCCATCAGTGGATCAGGGGGCGGAGGATTCGAGCAGTACTTC
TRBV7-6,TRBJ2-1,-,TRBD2,CASSLLGTSGGQWNEQFF,TGTGCCAGCAGCTTACTTGGGACTAGCGGGGGGCAATGGAATGAGCAGTTCTTC
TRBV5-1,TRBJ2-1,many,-,CASSLSVRSSYNEQFF,TGCGCCAGCAGCTTGTCGGTTCGGAGCTCCTACAATGAGCAGTTCTTC
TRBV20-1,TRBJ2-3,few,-,CSARDPLIPDTQYF,TGCAGTGCTAGAGACCCCCTAATTCCGGATACGCAGTATTTT
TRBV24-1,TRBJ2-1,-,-,CATSATGTDQFF,TGTGCCACCAGTGCCACCGGGACGGATCAGTTCTTC
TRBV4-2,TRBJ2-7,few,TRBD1,CASSQPGQVVYEQYF,TGTGCCAGCAGCCAGCCGGGACAGGTGGTCTACGAGCAGTACTTC
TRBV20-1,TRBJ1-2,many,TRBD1,CSASILGQLYTF,TGCAGTGCTTCTATACTGGGACAGCTCTACACCTTC
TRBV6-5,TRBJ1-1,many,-,CASSTQVDTEAFF,TGTGCCAGCAGTACACAAGTGGACACTGAAGCTTTCTTT
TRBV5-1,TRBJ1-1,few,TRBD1,CASSLEGTGTAEAFF,TGCGCCAGCAGCTTGGAAGGGACAGGGACCGCTGAAGCTTTCTTT
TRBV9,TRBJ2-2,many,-,CASSGGVVVFSTGELFF,TGTGCCAGCAGCGGTGGGGTGGTGGTTTTTTCTACCGGGGAGCTGTTTTTT
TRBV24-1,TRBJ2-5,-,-,CATSDRGADQETQYF,TGTGCCACCAGTGACCGGGGGGCAGACCAAGAGACCCAGTACTTC
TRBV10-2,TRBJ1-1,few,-,CASTALRATEAFF,TGCGCCAGCACCGCCTTAAGGGCCACTGAAGCTTTCTTT
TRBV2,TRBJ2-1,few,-,CASSSRGYNEQFF,TGTGCCAGCAGTTCTAGGGGCTACAATGAGCAGTTCTTC
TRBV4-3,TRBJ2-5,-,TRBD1,CASRVGQRTGTQYF,TGCGCCAGCAGAGTGGGACAGCGGACGGGGACCCAGTACTTC
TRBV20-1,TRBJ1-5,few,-,CSASDATGNQPQHF,TGCAGTGCTTCGGACGCGACGGGCAATCAGCCCCAGCATTTT
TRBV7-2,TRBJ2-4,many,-,CASSLGAQSGRSKNIQYF,TGTGCCAGCAGCTTAGGGGCTCAGTCCGGAAGATCGAAAAACATTCAGTACTTC
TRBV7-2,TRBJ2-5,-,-,CASSSQTRRMETQYF,TGTGCCAGCAGCTCCCAGACTAGACGCATGGAGACCCAGTACTTC
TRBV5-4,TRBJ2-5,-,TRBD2,CASPSSGEGTQYF,TGTGCCAGCCCCTCCAGCGGGGAGGGGACCCAGTACTTC
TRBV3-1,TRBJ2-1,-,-,CASLGGVGEQFF,TGTGCCAGCCTTGGAGGGGTGGGTGAGCAGTTCTTC
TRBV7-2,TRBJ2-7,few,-,CASSSGWYEQYF,TGTGCCAGCAGCTCGGGGTGGTACGAGCAGTACTTC
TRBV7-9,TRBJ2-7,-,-,CATTTRAAEQYF,TGTGCCACCACGACACGCGCCGCCGAGCAGTACTTC
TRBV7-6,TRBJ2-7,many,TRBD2,CASTRGEGSEQYF,TGTGCCAGCACCCGGGGGGAGGGGTCCGAGCAGTACTTC
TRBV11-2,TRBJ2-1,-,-,CASSPPGLKGHEQFF,TGTGCCAGCAGCCCCCCGGGCCTTAAGGGTCATGAGCAGTTCTTC
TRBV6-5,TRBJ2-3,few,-,CASSYPIDSTDTQYF,TGTGCCAGCAGTTACCCCATTGACAGCACAGATACGCAGTATTTT
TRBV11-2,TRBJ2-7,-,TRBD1,CASTRDRAYEQYF,TGTGCCAGCACCAGGGACAGGGCTTACGAGCAGTACTTC
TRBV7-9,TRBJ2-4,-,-,CASSFYGNIQYF,TGTGCCAGCAGCTTCTATGGAAACATTCAGTACTTC
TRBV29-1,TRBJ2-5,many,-,CSVGFREETQYF,TGCAGCGTTGGTTTCAGGGAAGAGACCCAGTACTTC
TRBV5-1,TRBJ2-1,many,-,CASSNPRGTASYNEQFF,TGCGCCAGCAGCAACCCTCGGGGGACCGCCTCCTACAATGAGCAGTTCTTC
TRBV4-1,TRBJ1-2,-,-,CASSLQEAANYGYTF,TGCGCCAGCAGCCTCCAGGAAGCCGCTAACTATGGCTACACCTTC
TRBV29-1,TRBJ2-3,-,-,CSVPSTRSRTDTQYF,TGCAGCGTCCCCTCGACCCGGAGTCGCACAGATACGCAGTATTTT